Below, 9 T cell receptor beta chains from the same sample are listed, as sequenced in a study of T cells after yellow fever vaccination. TCRdb reprocessed the 5' RACE reads via MiXCR and lists one record per CDR3 protein. The sample has some 340,000 distinct CDR3 sequences, roughly 4% seen once. Source: PBMCs, taken 5 days after the yellow fever booster vaccination. These TCRs come from a man aged 18 to 29 who received the YFV17D yellow fever vaccine.

V gene TRBV5-5 combines with J gene TRBJ1-2, with unresolved D. The V gene's germline CDR1 is SGHKS and CDR2 YYEKEE (reference sequence). The CDR3 is 13 amino acids. V dropped 1 base and J dropped 3 bases, with 7 bases sitting between them. The CDR3 protein is CASSLLEHYGYTF. The CDR3, as DNA: TGTGCCAGCAGCTTGCTCGAACACTATGGCTACACCTTC.

This chain connects TRBV7-2 to TRBJ2-7, with a possible D match to TRBD2 (6 bases). This CDR3 is 12 amino acids long. Between the trimmed V and J ends, which lost 0 bases and 9 bases, there was a span of 9 bases. Germline assignment: CDR1 SGHTA and CDR2 FQGNSA. CDR3 sequence (DNA): TGTGCCAGCAGCTTAGCGTGGGAGGTGCAGTACTTC. Its protein product is CASSLAWEVQYF.

In its sample, this clonotype was seen many times. The V gene is TRBV28, the J gene TRBJ2-4; D not resolved. The CDR3 runs to 13 residues. V gave up 7 bases and J gave up 0 bases, with 7 bases separating them. Germline V gene data show CDR1 as MDHEN and CDR2 as SYDVKM. The chain's CDR3 is CASKELAKNIQYF. Written as DNA, the CDR3 is TGTGCCAGCAAGGAGCTAGCCAAAAACATTCAGTACTTC.

This clonotype appeared a few times. CDR3: CSARGRTGSEKLFF. DNA of the CDR3: TGCAGTGCTAGGGGTAGGACAGGGAGTGAAAAACTGTTTTTT. This sequence joins TRBV20-1 and TRBJ1-4; 8 bases fit TRBD1. This CDR3 comprises 14 residues. Germline CDR1 and CDR2: DFQATT and SNEGSKA (reference sequence). V shed 3 bases and J 7 bases; nucleotides not matched to a gene: 7.

CDR3 residues: CSVGSGGDEQFF. In DNA form, the CDR3 reads TGCAGCGTAGGATCGGGGGGGGATGAGCAGTTCTTC. The chain has TRBV29-1 and TRBJ2-1, with 8 bases matching TRBD2. Germline CDR1 and CDR2: SQVTM and ANQGSEA. The CDR3 totals 12 residues. V dropped 6 bases and J dropped 8; count of bases not matched to a gene: 6.

This clonotype has more than one count but fewer than ten. The chain has TRBV6-5 and TRBJ1-1, with no clear D. The CDR3 covers 15 residues. CDR1 and CDR2 (germline): MNHEY, SVGAGI. V was shortened by 6 bases and J by 2 bases, with 16 bases between the two germline ends. The CDR3 sequence: CASRPRGKANTEAFF. The CDR3 DNA reads TGTGCCAGCAGACCACGAGGCAAAGCTAACACTGAAGCTTTCTTT.

This clonotype was seen only a few times. V and J are TRBV5-1 and TRBJ2-3; D is possibly TRBD1 (6 bases). The length of the CDR3 is 15 residues. Germline CDR1 reads SGHRS; CDR2 reads YFSETQ. The V and J ends lost 4 bases and 1 base respectively, with 13 bases between them. Written as DNA, the CDR3 is TGCGCCAGCAGCAGCGGACAGCTAGGCACAGATACGCAGTATTTT. Translated: CASSSGQLGTDTQYF. Looking up the rest from reference TRBV5-1 and TRBJ2-3 gives the full variable domain: KAGVTQTPRYLIKTRGQQVTLSCSPISGHRSVSWYQQTPGQGLQFLFEYFSETQRNKGNFPGRFSGRQFSNSRSEMNVSTLELGDSALYLCASSSGQLGTDTQYFGPGTRLTVL.

This clonotype was seen ten or more times. The chain has TRBV5-6 and TRBJ2-7; D not certain. The length of the CDR3 is 14 residues. V lost 1 base and J lost 2, with 10 bases in between. CDR1 and CDR2 (germline): SGHDT, YYEEEE. In DNA, the CDR3 is TGTGCCAGCAGCTTGCGGATGGGTCCCTACGAGCAGTACGTC. It specifies CASSLRMGPYEQYV.

This clonotype has a handful of counts. The chain joins TRBV4-3 to TRBJ2-7, with D unresolved. V dropped 0 bases and J dropped 3 bases, with 12 bases sitting between them. This CDR3 is 15 amino acids long. Germline CDR1 is LGHNA and CDR2 is YSLEER. CDR3 DNA sequence: TGCGCCAGCAGCCAAGATGATGGGCTGTACTACGAGCAGTACTTC. Protein sequence: CASSQDDGLYYEQYF.